The 30 T cell receptor beta chains below were found in one sample sequenced in a study of T cells after yellow fever vaccination. Each CDR3 protein is one row after TCRdb ran MiXCR on the 5' RACE reads. The repertoire has tens of thousands of distinct CDR3 sequences, more than 5.5% of them found once; the top ten carry roughly a third. The input for sequencing was CD8+ T cells sorted from PBMCs, taken 5 to 6 days after the first yellow fever vaccination. These receptors came from a man between 18 and 35 years old who received the YFV17D yellow fever vaccine.

This clonotype occurred many times. The DNA for the CDR3 is TGTGCCAGCAGCCCCAAAAGAGACAGACTACAATGCGGGCAGTTCTTC. The encoded protein is CASSPKRDRLQCGQFF. The chain combines TRBV3-1 with TRBJ2-1; the D gene could be TRBD1 or TRBD2 (5 bases each). The CDR3 has 16 amino acids. Germline assignment: CDR1 LGHDT and CDR2 YNNKEL (reference sequence). V dropped 4 bases and J dropped 12 bases, with 25 bases sitting between them.

The table lists this clonotype with a few counts. The genes are TRBV20-1 and TRBJ1-2; possible D gene TRBD1, 5 bases. This CDR3 comprises 13 residues. Per the germline V gene, CDR1 is DFQATT and CDR2 is SNEGSKA (reference sequence). V lost 3 bases and J 8 bases, leaving 16 bases between the germline ends. As DNA, the CDR3 is TGCAGTGCTAGTAGCGGGGCAGGCGGCGGCTACACCTTC. Protein product: CSASSGAGGGYTF.

This clonotype has just a few counts. The chain carries TRBV9 and TRBJ2-2; tentatively, D is TRBD2 (5 bases). The CDR3 is made up of 14 amino acids. Germline CDR1 SGDLS, CDR2 YYNGEE. V was clipped by 3 bases and J by 3 bases, with 9 bases between them. The CDR3 is CASSEYGDTGELFF. The CDR3 DNA is TGTGCCAGCAGCGAGTACGGGGACACCGGGGAGCTGTTTTTT.

This clonotype occurred many times. The genes are TRBV13 and TRBJ2-3; TRBD2 matches 7 bases. The CDR3 length is 16 residues. J was trimmed by 0 bases and V by 3 bases; bases with no gene match: 6. Germline V gene sequence: CDR1 PRHDT, CDR2 FYEKMQ (reference sequence). The CDR3 sequence is CASSFLAEISTDTQYF. The CDR3 DNA reads TGTGCCAGCAGCTTTCTAGCGGAGATAAGCACAGATACGCAGTATTTT. Together with reference TRBV13 and TRBJ2-3, the CDR3 gives the full variable domain: AAGVIQSPRHLIKEKRETATLKCYPIPRHDTVYWYQQGPGQDPQFLISFYEKMQSDKGSIPDRFSAQQFSDYHSELNMSSLELGDSALYFCASSFLAEISTDTQYFGPGTRLTVL.

To note about this clonotype: A much larger clone is a single base away; this may be a read error. The V and J genes are TRBV5-6 and TRBJ1-1; no clear D gene. CDR1 is SGHDT, CDR2 YYEEEE, per germline. This CDR3 is 14 amino acids long. This CDR3 reads CASSLVGLNSEAFF. CDR3 in DNA: TGTGCCAGCAGCTTGGTGGGGTTGAACTCTGAAGCTTTCTTT.

In its sample, this clonotype was seen a few times. The chain joins TRBV11-2 to TRBJ2-2; 7 bases line up with TRBD2. V was pared by 4 bases and J by 6 bases, with 8 bases of the junction left unmatched. From germline, CDR1 is SGHAT and CDR2 FQNNGV. The CDR3 covers 15 residues. The CDR3 here is CASSSPRGRAGELFF. CDR3 sequence (DNA): TGTGCCAGCAGCTCTCCTCGAGGGAGGGCCGGGGAGCTGTTTTTT.

J is TRBJ2-7 and V is TRBV24-1, with D perhaps being TRBD1 or TRBD2 (6 bases each). The germline V gene has CDR1 KGHDR and CDR2 SFDVKD. The CDR3 consists of 13 residues. V was pared by 7 bases and J by 4 bases, with 13 bases between. CDR3 sequence: CATSQGTGYEQYF. The CDR3 DNA reads TGTGCCACCAGCCAGGGGACTGGTTACGAGCAGTACTTC.

This clonotype has only a few counts. The chain combines TRBV11-2 with TRBJ1-2; 7 bases line up with TRBD1. The CDR3 spans 14 residues. The V segment lost 5 bases and the J segment 4 bases; nucleotides outside the gene matches: 7. The germline V gene has CDR1 SGHAT and CDR2 FQNNGV. The CDR3 loop reads CASSTTGQPYGYTF. As DNA, the CDR3 is TGTGCCAGCAGCACAACGGGACAGCCCTATGGCTACACCTTC.

V and J are TRBV19 and TRBJ2-1; D is perhaps TRBD1 or TRBD2 (6 bases each). V dropped 4 bases and J dropped 0 bases, with 16 bases sitting between them. The CDR3 contains 17 residues. Germline assignment: CDR1 LNHDA and CDR2 SQIVND (reference sequence). CDR3 sequence: CASSSGTRRSSYNEQFF. The CDR3, as DNA: TGTGCCAGTAGTAGCGGGACACGCAGGAGCTCCTACAATGAGCAGTTCTTC.

This clonotype was seen a handful of times. J is TRBJ1-2 and V is TRBV12-3 or TRBV12-4; weak D call: TRBD1 (6 bases). The CDR3 has 14 residues. V gave up 0 bases and J gave up 5 bases, with 10 bases separating them. This CDR3 reads CASSLARTDYGYTF. CDR3 in DNA: TGTGCCAGCAGTTTAGCGCGGACAGATTATGGCTACACCTTC.

V usage is TRBV5-1 and J usage is TRBJ2-3; TRBD1 is a possible D gene (5 bases). The CDR3 contains 14 residues. Trimming pared 1 base from V and 3 bases from J, leaving 9 bases between. CDR1 is SGHRS, CDR2 YFSETQ, per germline. CDR3 sequence reads: CASSLYRWTDTQYF. The CDR3 coding sequence is TGCGCCAGCAGCTTGTACAGGTGGACAGATACGCAGTATTTT.

The CDR3 spells CASSEQGTGERGTF. CDR3 bases: TGTGCCAGCAGTGAACAAGGGACAGGGGAGAGGGGGACCTTC. V gene TRBV6-1 combines with J gene TRBJ1-2; 10 bases are shared with TRBD1. Trimming cost V 2 bases and J 14 bases; bases outside gene matches: 11. In germline, CDR1 is MNHNS, CDR2 SASEGT. This CDR3 contains 14 residues.

The sample holds many counts of this clonotype. The chain combines TRBV27 with TRBJ2-3, with 8 nucleotides matching TRBD1. The V gene's germline CDR1 is MNHEY and CDR2 SMNVEV (reference sequence). V shed 3 bases and J 6 bases; nucleotides not matched to a gene: 2. This CDR3 has 13 amino acids. The chain's CDR3 is CASSLTGVDTQYF. The CDR3 DNA is TGTGCCAGCAGTTTGACAGGGGTCGATACGCAGTATTTT.

Many counts were recorded for this clonotype. The V gene is TRBV3-1, the J gene TRBJ2-1, with D hard to call. The germline CDR1 and CDR2 sequences are LGHDT and YNNKEL (reference sequence). This CDR3 has 18 amino acids. V lost 4 bases, J lost 5 bases, and 24 bases lay in between. The CDR3 spells CASSPTTSTVLGDNEQFF. The CDR3, as DNA: TGTGCCAGCAGCCCTACAACAAGCACCGTCCTGGGTGACAATGAGCAGTTCTTC.

The chain links TRBV6-2 or TRBV6-3 to TRBJ2-1; D possibly corresponds to TRBD1 (6 bases). The CDR3 length is 16 residues. The V end was cut by 2 bases, the J end by 0 bases, with 11 bases between. Germline-derived CDR1 and CDR2 are MNHEY and SVGEGT. For the CDR3, the DNA is TGTGCCAGCAGTTACCCTACAGGGAGCTCCTACAATGAGCAGTTCTTC. Its protein is CASSYPTGSSYNEQFF.

The rearrangement uses TRBV29-1 and TRBJ2-7; D tentatively fits TRBD1 or TRBD2 (5 bases each). Germline V gives CDR1 SQVTM, CDR2 ANQGSEA. This CDR3 spans 14 amino acids. V lost 7 bases and J lost 5, with 21 bases in between. CDR3 region: CSAESPRGAHEQYV. The CDR3 DNA sequence: TGCAGCGCCGAATCCCCCCGAGGGGCCCACGAGCAGTACGTC.

In its sample, this clonotype was seen a few times. The CDR3 nucleotides are TGCGCCAGCAGCCCAATGGGGACAGGGGCCTACGAGCAGTACGTC. Translation gives CASSPMGTGAYEQYV. The V gene is TRBV23-1, the J gene TRBJ2-7, with 10 bases aligning to TRBD1. TRBV23-1 is an ORF; its function is uncertain. Trimming cost V 6 bases and J 2 bases; bases outside gene matches: 7. CDR3 length: 15 residues.

This clonotype was detected a few times. This rearrangement joins TRBV6-1 to TRBJ1-1, with no clear D. The length of the CDR3 is 14 residues. V was clipped by 5 bases and J by 0 bases, with 10 bases between them. CDR1 and CDR2 from the germline V gene are MNHNS and SASEGT. CDR3 amino acids: CASSRPTMNTEAFF. CDR3 nucleotides: TGTGCCAGCAGTCGACCAACGATGAACACTGAAGCTTTCTTT.

The chain combines TRBV20-1 with TRBJ2-7, with D perhaps matching TRBD2 (6 bases). V lost 6 bases to trimming and J lost 6 bases, with 9 bases between them. There are 10 residues in the CDR3. Germline V lookup: CDR1 DFQATT, CDR2 SNEGSKA (reference sequence). The CDR3 bases are TGCAGTGCAGGAGGGCCCGAGCAGTACTTC. It codes for CSAGGPEQYF.

This clonotype was picked up many times. The chain combines TRBV15 with TRBJ1-1, with D possibly matching TRBD1 (6 bases). The CDR3 runs 13 residues. V was cut by 6 bases and J by 1 base, with 9 bases left in between. CDR1 and CDR2 from the germline V gene are LNHNV and YYDKDF (reference sequence). The CDR3 DNA sequence: TGTGCCACCAGTACAGGGAGGAACACTGAAGCTTTCTTT. Residues: CATSTGRNTEAFF.

This chain links TRBV20-1 with TRBJ2-1; 7 bases fit TRBD2. There are 15 residues in the CDR3. The V and J ends lost 0 bases and 6 bases, in that order; junction bases with no gene match: 8. The germline CDR1 and CDR2 sequences are DFQATT and SNEGSKA (reference sequence). CDR3 in amino acids: CSARDTSSGCNEQFF. In DNA, the CDR3 is TGCAGTGCTAGAGATACGTCTAGCGGTTGCAATGAGCAGTTCTTC.

This clonotype was counted only a few times. The chain carries TRBV7-9 and TRBJ2-2; D is undetermined. Germline V CDR1 and CDR2: SEHNR, FQNEAQ (reference sequence). V was clipped by 3 bases and J by 7 bases, with 6 bases between them. The CDR3 runs 12 residues. The CDR3: CASSLRNGELFF. DNA of the CDR3: TGTGCCAGCAGCTTGCGGAACGGGGAGCTGTTTTTT. The full variable domain, completed using reference TRBV7-9 and TRBJ2-2, is DTGVSQNPRHKITKRGQNVTFRCDPISEHNRLYWYRQTLGQGPEFLTYFQNEAQLEKSRLLSDRFSAERPKGSFSTLEIQRTEQGDSAMYLCASSLRNGELFFGEGSRLTVL.

This clonotype was counted many times. J is TRBJ2-2 and V is TRBV10-3; D may be TRBD1 (6 bases). Trimming took 0 bases from V and 3 from J, leaving 26 bases between them. Germline CDR1 is ENHRY and CDR2 is SYGVKD. CDR3 length: 21 residues. CDR3 DNA sequence: TGTGCCATCAGTGAGTCTACCCCGGGACAAGGAGCCCTTCTGTACACCGGGGAGCTGTTTTTT. Translating gives CAISESTPGQGALLYTGELFF.

The V call is TRBV11-2, the J call TRBJ2-2, with D perhaps matching TRBD2 (6 bases). V was shortened by 5 bases and J by 0 bases, with 13 bases between the two germline ends. The CDR3 is 16 amino acids. Germline V lookup: CDR1 SGHAT, CDR2 FQNNGV. This chain's CDR3 is CASSLGLIANTGELFF. CDR3 coding DNA: TGTGCCAGCAGCCTGGGACTGATCGCGAACACCGGGGAGCTGTTTTTT.

V gene TRBV19 combines with J gene TRBJ1-5; D is uncertain. This CDR3 comprises 13 residues. Between the trimmed V and J ends, which lost 3 bases and 4 bases, there was a span of 7 bases. Germline V lookup: CDR1 LNHDA, CDR2 SQIVND (reference sequence). The CDR3 nucleotides are TGTGCCAGTAGTATGTCGGGAAATCAGCCCCAGCATTTT. The encoded protein is CASSMSGNQPQHF.

This clonotype occurred many times. The chain links TRBV12-3 or TRBV12-4 to TRBJ2-1; either TRBD1 or TRBD2 may fit D (5 bases each). The CDR3 sequence is 15 residues long. V shed 7 bases and J shed 8 bases, with 21 bases lying between them. Here the CDR3 reads CASMPGASGRDEQFF. In DNA, the CDR3 is TGTGCCAGCATGCCCGGGGCCTCGGGGCGCGATGAGCAGTTCTTC.

This clonotype was counted only a few times. V gene TRBV6-5 combines with J gene TRBJ2-7; D may correspond to TRBD1 or TRBD2 (6 bases each). The germline gives CDR1 MNHEY, CDR2 SVGAGI. Trimming shortened V by 2 bases and J by 5 bases, and 13 bases separated the two germline ends. The CDR3 covers 14 residues. The CDR3 loop reads CASSYGGPNDEQYV. The CDR3 region has the DNA TGTGCCAGCAGTTACGGGGGGCCCAACGACGAGCAGTACGTC.

DNA for the CDR3: TGCGCCAGCAAGTACGGGAGCCATGAGCAGTTCTTC. This gives the protein CASKYGSHEQFF. The chain links TRBV5-1 to TRBJ2-1, with D possibly matching TRBD2 (6 bases). Germline lookup yields CDR1 SGHRS and CDR2 YFSETQ. The CDR3 sequence is 12 residues long. V lost 6 bases and J lost 8, with 12 bases in between.

This clonotype was detected many times. The chain recombines TRBV27 with TRBJ2-3; D remains ambiguous. The CDR3 spans 16 residues. The V gene's germline CDR1 is MNHEY and CDR2 SMNVEV (reference sequence). V was trimmed by 2 bases and J by 4 bases, leaving 16 bases between them. DNA of the CDR3: TGTGCCAGCAGTTTAGGACCCCAAACCGGCCCAGATACGCAGTATTTT. It yields the protein CASSLGPQTGPDTQYF.

This clonotype occurred a few times. The chain couples TRBV7-8 to TRBJ2-1; maybe TRBD1 (6 bases). The CDR3 sequence is 16 residues long. The V end was cut by 4 bases, the J end by 6 bases, with 19 bases between. Looked up from germline, CDR1 is SGHVS and CDR2 is FQNEAQ. The CDR3 here is CASSWPRDTKPNEQFF. The CDR3 DNA is TGTGCCAGCAGCTGGCCCCGGGACACGAAACCCAATGAGCAGTTCTTC.